The T cell receptor beta chain described here comes from a study of OX40 agonist ivuxolimab in advanced cancers. Study overall: At doses from 0.01 to 10 mg/kg, patients were given intravenous ivuxolimab every 2 weeks.

The V end was cut by 4 bases, the J end by 3 bases, with 7 bases between. Germline lookup yields CDR1 SEHNR and CDR2 FQNEAQ (reference sequence). The CDR3 sequence is 13 residues long. TCRdb keeps only in-frame clones here, not all; method: immunoSEQ multiplex PCR. The sample yields fewer than 45,000 clones, over 75% seen once. The material was CD4+ or CD8+ T cells sorted from blood, obtained in a trial of the OX40 agonist ivuxolimab. The TCR comes from an adult with an advanced solid tumor such as melanoma, head and neck, liver or kidney cancer. The rearrangement joins TRBV7-9 to TRBJ2-1; unclear D gene. The CDR3 sequence: CASSSSGYNEQFF. CDR3 sequence (DNA): TGTGCCAGCAGCTCCTCAGGCTACAATGAGCAGTTCTTC.